Sequencing of this T cell receptor (beta chain) was carried out in a study of shared clonotypes between healthy human individuals. Study-level information: CD4 naive and memory got three plates each, CD8 naive two, CD8 memory one. Broader study findings: In a few donors, approximately 5% of naive CD4 clonotypes appeared in common. How much donors shared clonotypes was expected to be affected by sequencing depth.

The V and J ends lost 3 bases and 5 bases, in that order; junction bases with no gene match: 3. The CDR3 is 15 residues long. Germline lookup yields CDR1 MDHEN and CDR2 SYDVKM. Remarks on this clone: Its antigen is as yet unknown.

The donor population consisted of healthy HIV-negative adults with no recent acute infections or vaccinations. Some clones are missing from TCRdb's copy, which holds only in-frame ones; the method was immunoSEQ multiplex PCR. Of some 2 million clones in the sample, over 85% are singletons; the top ten hold about 0.13%. The chain carries TRBV28 and TRBJ1-4, with TRBD1 matching 10 bases. The TCR originated in a man aged 18 to 35 in good health. The sequenced sample consisted of naive CD4+ T cells sorted from blood. Subset: CD45RA+ positively selected. The CDR3, as DNA: TGTGCCAGCAGTTTGGACAGGGGGAACAATGAAAAACTGTTTTTT. This codes for CASSLDRGNNEKLFF.